The 8 T cell receptor beta chains in this list originate from one sample, sequenced in a study of T-cell reconstitution after alpha-beta-depleted transplantation in children. The TCRbeta library incorporated unique molecular identifiers. TCRdb called the PCR reads again in MiXCR, with one record for every CDR3 protein. Altogether more than 250,000 distinct CDR3 sequences are present, 9.9% being singletons, with the ten largest covering roughly a tenth. The sequences come from PBMCs from the stem cell graft donor, collected from the stem cell graft. The receptors derive from a human donor who donated a stem cell graft to a child with SCID.

This sequence joins TRBV25-1 and TRBJ1-2; unclear D gene. The CDR3 length is 12 residues. Germline values: CDR1 MGHDK, CDR2 SYGVNS. The ends were cut back, 4 bases at V and 5 bases at J, with 8 bases in the middle. CDR3 residues: CASSGWGYGYTF. In DNA, the CDR3 is TGTGCCAGCAGTGGATGGGGTTATGGCTACACCTTC.

This clonotype was counted a few times. The V gene is TRBV5-1, the J gene TRBJ2-5; a possible D gene is TRBD1 (5 bases). Germline V lookup: CDR1 SGHRS, CDR2 YFSETQ. CDR3 length: 15 residues. Deletions cut 0 bases from V and 2 bases from J, with 11 bases between. The CDR3 DNA reads as TGCGCCAGCAGCTTGGGGCAGGGCCATCAAGAGACCCAGTACTTC. Its protein product is CASSLGQGHQETQYF.

This sequence joins TRBV3-1 and TRBJ2-7, with a tentative D call TRBD1 (6 bases). CDR1 is LGHDT and CDR2 is YNNKEL in the germline V gene (reference sequence). V was pared by 1 base and J by 6 bases, with 10 bases between. The CDR3 contains 13 residues. The CDR3 loop reads CASSQVRGGEQYF. The CDR3 DNA sequence: TGTGCCAGCAGCCAAGTTCGAGGGGGCGAGCAGTACTTC.

This clonotype showed up many times. This chain links TRBV7-2 with TRBJ2-1, with TRBD1 matching over 9 bases. The ends lost 4 bases at V and 8 bases at J; junction bases unmatched: 18. The CDR3 runs 18 residues. CDR1 SGHTA and CDR2 FQGNSA come from the germline V gene. CDR3 sequence (DNA): TGTGCCAGCAGCTACGACCTTCTTCCCGGGACAGGGTTGGATGAGCAGTTCTTC. This sequence encodes CASSYDLLPGTGLDEQFF.

This clonotype was detected only a few times. The chain couples TRBV6-2 or TRBV6-3 to TRBJ2-7; tentatively, D is TRBD2 (5 bases). This CDR3 comprises 14 residues. Germline CDR1 MNHEY, CDR2 SVGEGT. Trimming shortened V by 5 bases and J by 3 bases, and 14 bases separated the two germline ends. The CDR3, as DNA: TGTGCCAGCAGTACGGGGATGAAGGTCTACGAGCAGTACTTC. It codes for CASSTGMKVYEQYF.

This clonotype occurred many times. This chain links TRBV6-2 or TRBV6-3 with TRBJ1-1; D is possibly TRBD1 (6 bases). This CDR3 has 16 amino acids. The germline CDR1 and CDR2 sequences are MNHEY and SVGEGT. Trimming cost V 0 bases and J 3 bases, with 14 bases left between them. As DNA, the CDR3 is TGTGCCAGCAGTTACTCTCATCAGGGGTTCGACACTGAAGCTTTCTTT. Protein product: CASSYSHQGFDTEAFF.

The CDR3 region is CSARDRDGPVSDTQYF. CDR3 nucleotides: TGCAGTGCTAGGGACCGGGACGGACCCGTTTCGGATACGCAGTATTTT. The V call is TRBV20-1, the J call TRBJ2-3, with D perhaps TRBD1 or TRBD2 (5 bases each). CDR3 length equals 16 residues. Germline values: CDR1 DFQATT, CDR2 SNEGSKA (reference sequence). V lost 3 bases and J lost 6, with 22 bases in between.

This clonotype showed up just a few times. The V gene is TRBV24-1, the J gene TRBJ2-3, with TRBD2 matching 8 bases. The CDR3 runs to 15 residues. Losses at the gene ends were 3 bases for V and 2 bases for J; bases not matched to a gene: 3. CDR1 and CDR2 from the germline V gene are KGHDR and SFDVKD. The CDR3 region is CATSDGGGPTDTQYF. The DNA for the CDR3 is TGTGCCACCAGTGATGGCGGGGGGCCCACAGATACGCAGTATTTT.